Presented here are 14 T cell receptor beta chains from one specimen sequenced in a study of T-cell memory formation after mild COVID-19 (dated by TCRdb to the early 2020s). Receptors were amplified or captured by 5' RACE. Sequenced using an Illumina NovaSeq 6000. The public reads were reanalyzed by TCRdb: fastp trimming at Q25, MiXCR alignment, in-frame beta chains only. Each entry merges the rows of one CDR3 protein and shows their most common DNA and genes. The sample has around 340,000 distinct CDR3 sequences on record, approximately 15% of them singletons. The top ten constitute around 22% of the sample. Material for sequencing was PBMCs or a T cell subset sorted from them (not recorded which). All receptors come from a man between 18 and 29 years old who had mild COVID-19 (a few samples of this study predate the infection). The sample titles of this study are shuffled in the database, so cell type and time point are left out; the donor was told from shared clones.

The chain uses TRBV7-3 and TRBJ2-2; 8 bases align to TRBD1. Germline CDR1 and CDR2: SGHTA and FQGTGA. There are 14 residues in the CDR3. The J segment lost 3 bases and the V segment lost 6 bases, leaving 3 bases of the junction unmatched. The CDR3 loop is CASSRQGYTGELFF. Here the CDR3 DNA reads TGTGCCAGCAGTCGACAGGGGTACACCGGGGAGCTGTTTTTT.

V usage is TRBV10-3 and J usage is TRBJ2-7; D unclear. There are 13 residues in the CDR3. Trimming left V 4 bases short and J 0 bases short, with 7 bases between. Per germline, CDR1 ENHRY and CDR2 SYGVKD. CDR3 coding DNA: TGTGCCATCAGTGGGGATGTCTCCTACGAGCAGTACTTC. This gives the protein CAISGDVSYEQYF.

This clonotype was counted only a few times. This chain joins TRBV4-1 and TRBJ2-1; D possibly corresponds to TRBD1 (6 bases). V gave up 6 bases and J gave up 10 bases, with 16 bases separating them. Germline lookup yields CDR1 MGHRA and CDR2 YSYEKL. The CDR3 spans 13 residues. CDR3 DNA: TGCGCCAGCAGTCCTCCTGGGGGCAGGGAGCAGTTCTTC. This codes for CASSPPGGREQFF.

In nucleotides, the CDR3 is TGCAAACACCGACTAGCGGGAAACACCGGGGAGCTGTTTTTT. Amino acids: CKHRLAGNTGELFF. This chain links TRBV20-1 with TRBJ2-2; TRBD2 aligns across 11 bases. Looked up from germline, CDR1 is DFQATT and CDR2 is SNEGSKA (reference sequence). CDR3 length equals 14 residues.

V usage is TRBV6-2 or TRBV6-3 and J usage is TRBJ2-4, with TRBD1 identical over 10 bases. The junction had 5 bases not matched to a gene; V was cut back by 0 bases and J by 6 bases. The CDR3 sequence is 16 residues long. CDR1 and CDR2 (germline): MNHEY, SVGEGT. The CDR3 coding sequence is TGTGCCAGCAGTTACTCGACAGGGGGCGCCGGAAACATTCAGTACTTC. This codes for CASSYSTGGAGNIQYF.

The rearrangement links TRBV12-3 or TRBV12-4 to TRBJ2-1; maybe TRBD1 (6 bases). Trimming took off 3 bases at V and 9 bases at J, with 15 bases between the two ends. The CDR3 is 14 residues long. The DNA of the CDR3 is TGTGCCAGCAGTTTCGGTTTCCCAGGGGTTGAGCAGTTCTTC. Translation: CASSFGFPGVEQFF.

This clonotype was counted between two and nine times. The chain combines TRBV6-6 with TRBJ2-4; D call uncertain. The CDR3 consists of 15 residues. V lost 6 bases, J lost 3 bases, and 15 bases lay in between. CDR1 and CDR2 from the germline V gene are MNHNY and SVGAGI (reference sequence). The CDR3 spells CASRPLVDHKNIQYF. CDR3 sequence (DNA): TGTGCCAGCAGGCCGTTGGTAGACCACAAAAACATTCAGTACTTC.

The chain has TRBV27 and TRBJ2-3, with D unclear. The CDR3 is 13 residues long. In germline, CDR1 is MNHEY, CDR2 SMNVEV (reference sequence). V was clipped by 1 base and J by 4 bases, with 6 bases between them. In nucleotides, the CDR3 is TGTGCCAGCAGTTTATTGTCCGCAGATACGCAGTATTTT. It yields the protein CASSLLSADTQYF.

The chain combines TRBV7-2 with TRBJ2-1, with 8 bases lining up with TRBD2. Germline values: CDR1 SGHTA, CDR2 FQGNSA. CDR3 length equals 14 residues. With 4 bases clipped from V and 4 bases from J, the junction kept 3 bases outside the gene matches. DNA of the CDR3: TGTGCCAGCAGCTCCCAGCGGGGGTACAATGAGCAGTTCTTC. This sequence encodes CASSSQRGYNEQFF.

Only a few counts were recorded for this clonotype. The chain recombines TRBV5-1 with TRBJ2-7, with a tentative D call TRBD1 (6 bases). V dropped 1 base and J dropped 2 bases, with 16 bases sitting between them. CDR1 is SGHRS, CDR2 YFSETQ, per germline. The CDR3 totals 16 residues. The CDR3 DNA sequence: TGCGCCAGCAGCTTGCTGAGTGGAGAGGGGGCCTACGAGCAGTACTTC. Translating it yields CASSLLSGEGAYEQYF.

In its sample, this clonotype was seen a few times. This chain joins TRBV7-8 and TRBJ2-4; D is perhaps TRBD1 (6 bases). CDR1 is SGHVS and CDR2 is FQNEAQ in the germline V gene. V lost 5 bases, J lost 0 bases, and 20 bases lay in between. This CDR3 has 18 amino acids. Here the CDR3 DNA reads TGTGCCAGCAGCCGCGGCTCCCCAGGGGTCTTAGCCAAAAACATTCAGTACTTC. Translating it yields CASSRGSPGVLAKNIQYF.

At least ten counts were recorded for this clonotype. The chain combines TRBV5-1 with TRBJ2-6; TRBD1 might be the D (6 bases). Trimming cost V 4 bases and J 1 base, with 9 bases left between them. CDR1 is SGHRS and CDR2 is YFSETQ in the germline V gene. The CDR3 loop spans 15 amino acids. The CDR3: CASSQTGSGANVLTF. Here the CDR3 DNA reads TGCGCCAGCAGCCAAACAGGGTCTGGGGCCAACGTCCTGACTTTC.

This chain uses TRBV20-1 with TRBJ1-2; perhaps TRBD1 as D (6 bases). This CDR3 spans 13 amino acids. The germline V and J ends were trimmed by 1 base and 7 bases, with 13 bases remaining between them. Germline CDR1 is DFQATT and CDR2 is SNEGSKA (reference sequence). The CDR3 here is CSARGGGAGGYTF. The CDR3 nucleotides are TGCAGTGCTAGAGGGGGGGGCGCGGGTGGCTACACCTTC.

The V call is TRBV27, the J call TRBJ1-2; 9 bases align to TRBD1. In germline, CDR1 is MNHEY, CDR2 SMNVEV (reference sequence). This CDR3 region has 14 residues. Losses at the gene ends were 7 bases for V and 2 bases for J; bases not matched to a gene: 5. The CDR3, as DNA: TGTGCCAGCACAACGGGACAGGGAAACTATGGCTACACCTTC. It yields the protein CASTTGQGNYGYTF.